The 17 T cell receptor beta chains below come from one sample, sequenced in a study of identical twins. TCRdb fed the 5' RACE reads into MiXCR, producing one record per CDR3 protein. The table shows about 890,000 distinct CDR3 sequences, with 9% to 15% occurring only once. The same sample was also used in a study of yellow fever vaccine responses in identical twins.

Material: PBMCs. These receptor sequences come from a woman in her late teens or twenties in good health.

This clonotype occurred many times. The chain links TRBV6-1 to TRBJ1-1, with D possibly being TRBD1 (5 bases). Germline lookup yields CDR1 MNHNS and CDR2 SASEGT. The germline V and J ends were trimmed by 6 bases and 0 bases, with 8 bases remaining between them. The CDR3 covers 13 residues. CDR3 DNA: TGTGCCAGCAGCGGGACGGTGAACACTGAAGCTTTCTTT. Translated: CASSGTVNTEAFF.

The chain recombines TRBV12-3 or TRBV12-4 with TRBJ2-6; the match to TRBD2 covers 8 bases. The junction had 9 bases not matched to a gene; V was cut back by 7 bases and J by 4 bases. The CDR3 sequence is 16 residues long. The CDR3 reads CASKNPGGSGANVLTF. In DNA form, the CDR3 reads TGTGCCAGCAAAAATCCGGGGGGGTCCGGGGCCAACGTCCTGACTTTC.

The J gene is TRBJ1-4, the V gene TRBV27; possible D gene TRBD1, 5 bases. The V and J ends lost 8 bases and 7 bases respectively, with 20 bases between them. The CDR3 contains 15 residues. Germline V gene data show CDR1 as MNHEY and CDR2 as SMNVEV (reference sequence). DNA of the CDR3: TGTGCCAGCCGGACCACCGGGGCCGGGGGTGAAAAACTGTTTTTT. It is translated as CASRTTGAGGEKLFF.

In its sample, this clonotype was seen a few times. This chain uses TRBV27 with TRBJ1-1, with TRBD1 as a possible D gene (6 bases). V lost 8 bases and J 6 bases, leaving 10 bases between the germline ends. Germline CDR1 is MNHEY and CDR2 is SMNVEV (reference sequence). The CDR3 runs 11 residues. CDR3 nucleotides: TGTGCCAGCCATAGGGGGGCTGAAGCTTTCTTT. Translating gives CASHRGAEAFF.

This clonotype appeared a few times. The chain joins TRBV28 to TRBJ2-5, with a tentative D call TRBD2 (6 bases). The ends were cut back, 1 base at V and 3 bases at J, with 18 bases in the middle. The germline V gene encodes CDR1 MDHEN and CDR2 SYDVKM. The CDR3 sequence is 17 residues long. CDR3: CASSLSLRVGGKETQYF. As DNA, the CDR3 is TGTGCCAGCAGTTTATCATTGCGGGTCGGGGGAAAAGAGACCCAGTACTTC.

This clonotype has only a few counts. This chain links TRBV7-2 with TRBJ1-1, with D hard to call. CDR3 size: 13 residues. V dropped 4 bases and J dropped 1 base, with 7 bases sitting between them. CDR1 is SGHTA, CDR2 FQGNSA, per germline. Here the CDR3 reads CASSSIPNTEAFF. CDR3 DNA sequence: TGTGCCAGCAGCTCAATACCGAACACTGAAGCTTTCTTT.

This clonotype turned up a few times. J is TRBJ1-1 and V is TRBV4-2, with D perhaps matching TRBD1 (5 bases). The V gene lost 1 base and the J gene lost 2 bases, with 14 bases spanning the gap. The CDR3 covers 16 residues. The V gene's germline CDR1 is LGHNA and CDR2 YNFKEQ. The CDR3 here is CASSQGGTPVNTEAFF. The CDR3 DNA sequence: TGTGCCAGCAGCCAAGGAGGGACCCCCGTCAACACTGAAGCTTTCTTT.

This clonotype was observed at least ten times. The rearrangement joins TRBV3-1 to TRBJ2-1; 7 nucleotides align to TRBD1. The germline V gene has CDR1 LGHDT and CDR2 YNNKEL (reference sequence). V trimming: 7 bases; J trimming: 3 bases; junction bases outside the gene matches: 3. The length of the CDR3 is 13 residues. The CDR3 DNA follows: TGTGCCAGCAAAGGGACAGACTACAATGAGCAGTTCTTC. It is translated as CASKGTDYNEQFF.

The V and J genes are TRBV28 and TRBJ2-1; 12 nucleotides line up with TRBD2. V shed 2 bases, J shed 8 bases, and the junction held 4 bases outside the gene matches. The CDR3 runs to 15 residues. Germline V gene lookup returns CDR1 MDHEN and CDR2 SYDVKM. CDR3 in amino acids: CASSLGTSGSYEQFF. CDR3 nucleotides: TGTGCCAGCAGTTTAGGGACTAGCGGGTCCTATGAGCAGTTCTTC.

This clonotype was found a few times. The CDR3 coding sequence is TGTGCCAGCAGGGGGGGTGAGAACACCGGGGAGCTGTTTTTT. Protein sequence: CASRGGENTGELFF. The rearrangement links TRBV2 to TRBJ2-2; maybe TRBD2 (6 bases). Germline V gene sequence: CDR1 SNHLY, CDR2 FYNNEI. Trimming pared 6 bases from V and 1 base from J, leaving 9 bases between. There are 14 residues in the CDR3. Full variable domain (outside the CDR3, taken from reference TRBV2 and TRBJ2-2): EPEVTQTPSHQVTQMGQEVILRCVPISNHLYFYWYRQILGQKVEFLVSFYNNEISEKSEIFDDQFSVERPDGSNFTLKIRSTKLEDSAMYFCASRGGENTGELFFGEGSRLTVL.

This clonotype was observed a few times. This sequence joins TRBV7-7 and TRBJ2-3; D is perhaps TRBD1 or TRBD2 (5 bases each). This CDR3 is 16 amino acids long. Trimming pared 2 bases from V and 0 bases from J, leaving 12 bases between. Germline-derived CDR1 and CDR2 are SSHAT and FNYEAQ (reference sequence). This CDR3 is CASSLHPGPSTDTQYF. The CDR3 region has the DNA TGTGCCAGCAGCTTACATCCGGGACCCAGCACAGATACGCAGTATTTT.

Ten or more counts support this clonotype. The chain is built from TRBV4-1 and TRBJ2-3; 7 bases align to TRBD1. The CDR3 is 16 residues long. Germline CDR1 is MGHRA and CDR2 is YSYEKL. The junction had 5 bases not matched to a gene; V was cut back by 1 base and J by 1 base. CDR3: CASSQGPDRRTDTQYF. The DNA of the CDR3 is TGCGCCAGCAGCCAAGGGCCGGACAGGCGCACAGATACGCAGTATTTT.

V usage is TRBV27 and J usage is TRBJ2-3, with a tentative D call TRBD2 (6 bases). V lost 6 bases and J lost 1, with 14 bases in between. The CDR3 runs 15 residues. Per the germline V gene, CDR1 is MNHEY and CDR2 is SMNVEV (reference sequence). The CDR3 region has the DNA TGTGCCAGCAGATACCGACTAGGGGGCACAGATACGCAGTATTTT. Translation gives CASRYRLGGTDTQYF.

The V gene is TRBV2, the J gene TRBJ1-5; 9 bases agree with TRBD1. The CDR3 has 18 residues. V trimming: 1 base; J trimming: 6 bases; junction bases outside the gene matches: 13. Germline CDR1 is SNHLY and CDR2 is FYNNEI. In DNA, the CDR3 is TGTGCCAGCAGTGAAGAGACCTGGACAGGGGCTCTGGTTCAGCCCCAGCATTTT. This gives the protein CASSEETWTGALVQPQHF.

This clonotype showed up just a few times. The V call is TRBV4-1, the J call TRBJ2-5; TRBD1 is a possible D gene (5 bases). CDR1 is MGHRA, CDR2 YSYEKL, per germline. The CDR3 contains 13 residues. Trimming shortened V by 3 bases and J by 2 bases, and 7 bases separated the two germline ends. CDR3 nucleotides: TGCGCCAGCAGCCACGCAGGGCAAGAGACCCAGTACTTC. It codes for CASSHAGQETQYF.

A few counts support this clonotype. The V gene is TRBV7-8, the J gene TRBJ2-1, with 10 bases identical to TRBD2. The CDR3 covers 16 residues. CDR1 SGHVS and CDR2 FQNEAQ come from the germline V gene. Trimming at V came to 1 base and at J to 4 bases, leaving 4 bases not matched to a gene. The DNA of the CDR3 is TGTGCCAGCAGCTTAGGGGGACTAGCGTCTTACAATGAGCAGTTCTTC. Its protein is CASSLGGLASYNEQFF. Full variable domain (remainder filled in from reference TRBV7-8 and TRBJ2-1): GAGVSQSPRYKVAKRGQDVALRCDPISGHVSLFWYQQALGQGPEFLTYFQNEAQLDKSGLPSDRFFAERPEGSVSTLKIQRTQQEDSAVYLCASSLGGLASYNEQFFGPGTRLTVL.

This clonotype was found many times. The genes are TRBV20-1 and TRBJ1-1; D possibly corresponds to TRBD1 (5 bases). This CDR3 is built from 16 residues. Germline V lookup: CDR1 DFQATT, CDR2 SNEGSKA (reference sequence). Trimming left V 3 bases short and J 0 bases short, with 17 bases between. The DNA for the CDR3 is TGCAGTGCTAGGGTCCATTGGGACGGATTGAACACTGAAGCTTTCTTT. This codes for CSARVHWDGLNTEAFF.